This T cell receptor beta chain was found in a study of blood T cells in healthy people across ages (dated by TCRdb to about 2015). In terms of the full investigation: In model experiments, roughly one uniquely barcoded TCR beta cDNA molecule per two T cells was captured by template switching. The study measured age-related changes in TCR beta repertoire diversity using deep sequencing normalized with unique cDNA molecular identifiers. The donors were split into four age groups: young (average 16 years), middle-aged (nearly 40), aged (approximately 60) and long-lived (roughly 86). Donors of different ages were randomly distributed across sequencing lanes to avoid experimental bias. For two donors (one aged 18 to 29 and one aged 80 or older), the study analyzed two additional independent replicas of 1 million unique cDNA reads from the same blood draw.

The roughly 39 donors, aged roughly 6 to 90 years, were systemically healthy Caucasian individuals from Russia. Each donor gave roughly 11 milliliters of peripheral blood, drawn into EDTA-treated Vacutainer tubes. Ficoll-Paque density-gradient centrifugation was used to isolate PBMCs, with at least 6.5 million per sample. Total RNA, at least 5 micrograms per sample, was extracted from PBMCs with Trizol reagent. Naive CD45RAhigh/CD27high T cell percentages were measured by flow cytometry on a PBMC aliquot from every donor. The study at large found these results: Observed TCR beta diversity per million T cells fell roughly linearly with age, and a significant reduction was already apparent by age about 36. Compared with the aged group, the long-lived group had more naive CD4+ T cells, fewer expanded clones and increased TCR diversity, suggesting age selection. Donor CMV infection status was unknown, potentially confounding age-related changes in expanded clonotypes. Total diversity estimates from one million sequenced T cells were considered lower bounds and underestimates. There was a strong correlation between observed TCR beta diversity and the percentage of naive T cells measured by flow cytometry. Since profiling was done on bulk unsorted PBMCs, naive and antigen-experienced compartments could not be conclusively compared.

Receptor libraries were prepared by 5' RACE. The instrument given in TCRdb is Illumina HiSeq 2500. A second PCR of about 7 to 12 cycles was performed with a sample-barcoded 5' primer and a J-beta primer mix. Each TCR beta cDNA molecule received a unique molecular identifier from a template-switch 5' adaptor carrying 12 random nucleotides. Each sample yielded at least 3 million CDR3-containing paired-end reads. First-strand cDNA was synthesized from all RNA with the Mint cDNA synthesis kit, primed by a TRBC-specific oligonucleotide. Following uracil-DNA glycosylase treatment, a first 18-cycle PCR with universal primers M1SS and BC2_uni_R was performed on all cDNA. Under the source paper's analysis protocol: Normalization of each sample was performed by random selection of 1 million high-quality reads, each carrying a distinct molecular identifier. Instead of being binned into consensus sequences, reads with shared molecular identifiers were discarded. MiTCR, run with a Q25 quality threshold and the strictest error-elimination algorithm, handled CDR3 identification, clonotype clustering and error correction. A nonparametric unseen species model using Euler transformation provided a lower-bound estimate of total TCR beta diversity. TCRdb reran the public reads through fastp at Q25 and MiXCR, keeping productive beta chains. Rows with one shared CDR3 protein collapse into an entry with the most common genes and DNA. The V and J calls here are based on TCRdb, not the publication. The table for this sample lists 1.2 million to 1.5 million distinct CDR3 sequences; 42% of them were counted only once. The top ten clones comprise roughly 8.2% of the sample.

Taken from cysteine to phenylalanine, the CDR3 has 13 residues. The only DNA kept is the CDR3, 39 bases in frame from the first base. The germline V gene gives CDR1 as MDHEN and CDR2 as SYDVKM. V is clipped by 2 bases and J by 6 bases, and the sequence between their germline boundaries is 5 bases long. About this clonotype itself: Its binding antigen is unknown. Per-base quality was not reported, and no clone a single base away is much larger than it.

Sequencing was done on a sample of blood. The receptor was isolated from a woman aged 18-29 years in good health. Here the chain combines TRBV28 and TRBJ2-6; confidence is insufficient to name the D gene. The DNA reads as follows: TGTGCCAGCAGTTTAGGTGTGGCCAACGTCCTGACTTTC. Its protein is CASSLGVANVLTF.